The 17 T cell receptor beta chains listed next were all sequenced from one sample in a study of cytomegalovirus exposure and HLA in healthy donors. Primers included in the PCR were 60 Vbeta and 13 Jbeta primers. Clones were sequenced by immunoSEQ multiplex PCR, and TCRdb holds only the in-frame ones, with some missing. The sample carries over 130,000 clones, around 59% recorded once. Sequencing was performed on PBMCs. These receptors were taken from a male donor in good health and CMV-seronegative.

A word on this clone: The same CDR3 is also encoded by other DNA sequences in this sample. The chain has TRBV7-2 and TRBJ2-1; 13 nucleotides align to TRBD2. V shed 5 bases, J shed 4 bases, and the junction held 5 bases outside the gene matches. Germline V gives CDR1 SGHTA, CDR2 FQGNSA. This CDR3 has 16 amino acids. The DNA for the CDR3 is TGTGCCAGCAGCCGACTAGCGGGGGGTACATACAATGAGCAGTTCTTC. Protein product: CASSRLAGGTYNEQFF.

This sequence joins TRBV9 and TRBJ2-1, with D unclear. In germline, CDR1 is SGDLS, CDR2 YYNGEE. This CDR3 has 15 residues. V was clipped by 4 bases and J by 0 bases, with 11 bases between them. Here the CDR3 reads CASSPSTRSYNEQFF. CDR3 nucleotides: TGTGCCAGCAGCCCATCGACTCGCTCCTACAATGAGCAGTTCTTC.

The rearrangement links TRBV12-5 to TRBJ2-5; the D gene is possibly TRBD1 (5 bases). The CDR3 runs 16 residues. The germline gives CDR1 LGHNT, CDR2 FRNRAP. The V gene lost 0 bases and the J gene lost 5 bases, with 16 bases spanning the gap. The CDR3 DNA sequence: TGTGCTAGTGGTTTGGTACGTCAGGGTTTCGTTGAGACCCAGTACTTC. This gives the protein CASGLVRQGFVETQYF.

The chain has TRBV4-1 and TRBJ1-6, with 9 bases identical to TRBD1. This CDR3 is 17 amino acids long. The germline gives CDR1 MGHRA, CDR2 YSYEKL. J gave up 4 bases and V 6 bases, and 10 bases lay outside the gene matches. CDR3: CASSFFATGGYNSPLHF. In DNA form, the CDR3 reads TGCGCCAGCAGTTTCTTCGCGACAGGGGGATATAATTCACCCCTCCACTTT.

The chain uses TRBV7-9 and TRBJ1-1; maybe TRBD1 (6 bases). Trimming removed 3 bases from V and 11 bases from J, with 16 bases in between. CDR1 is SEHNR and CDR2 is FQNEAQ in the germline V gene (reference sequence). The CDR3 extends over 13 amino acids. The CDR3 region is CASSFRLARGAFF. In nucleotides, the CDR3 is TGTGCCAGCAGCTTCCGACTCGCGAGGGGGGCTTTCTTT.

CDR3 residues: CASSLATTGELFF. In DNA, the CDR3 is TGCGCCAGCAGCTTGGCGACTACCGGGGAGCTGTTTTTT. The V and J genes are TRBV5-1 and TRBJ2-2; no definite D call. Trimming shortened V by 0 bases and J by 5 bases, and 5 bases separated the two germline ends. CDR1 and CDR2 (germline): SGHRS, YFSETQ. The CDR3 loop spans 13 amino acids.

The V call is TRBV2, the J call TRBJ1-1; 7 bases agree with TRBD1. This CDR3 contains 13 residues. Trimming cost V 6 bases and J 8 bases; bases outside gene matches: 9. In germline, CDR1 is SNHLY, CDR2 FYNNEI. The DNA for the CDR3 is TGTGCCAGCAGGACCCGGGACAGTTTAGAAGCTTTCTTT. It yields the protein CASRTRDSLEAFF.

This clone came up a few times. The rearrangement joins TRBV9 to TRBJ1-1; a weak D match, TRBD1 (6 bases). V was shortened by 3 bases and J by 5 bases, with 14 bases between the two germline ends. This CDR3 has 14 amino acids. Germline V gives CDR1 SGDLS, CDR2 YYNGEE. The CDR3 DNA sequence: TGTGCCAGCAGCGCCGGGACATACGATACTGAAGCTTTCTTT. Translated: CASSAGTYDTEAFF.

This chain connects TRBV2 to TRBJ1-5, with D possibly matching TRBD1 (6 bases). Germline V gives CDR1 SNHLY, CDR2 FYNNEI. V lost 4 bases and J 7 bases, leaving 11 bases between the germline ends. CDR3 length: 13 amino acids. The CDR3 loop reads CASSVYRDQPQHF. CDR3 coding DNA: TGTGCCAGCAGTGTTTACAGGGACCAGCCCCAGCATTTT. The full variable domain, rest sourced from reference TRBV2 and TRBJ1-5, is EPEVTQTPSHQVTQMGQEVILRCVPISNHLYFYWYRQILGQKVEFLVSFYNNEISEKSEIFDDQFSVERPDGSNFTLKIRSTKLEDSAMYFCASSVYRDQPQHFGDGTRLSIL.

The rearrangement links TRBV18 to TRBJ1-1, with TRBD1 matching 11 bases. Germline CDR1 and CDR2: KGHSH and LQKENI. The CDR3 runs to 15 residues. The V segment lost 5 bases and the J segment 1 base; nucleotides outside the gene matches: 3. The DNA of the CDR3 is TGTGCCAGCTCAGCCGGGACAGGGGGGAACACTGAAGCTTTCTTT. Protein product: CASSAGTGGNTEAFF. Variable domain in full (rest from reference TRBV18 and TRBJ1-1): NAGVMQNPRHLVRRRGQEARLRCSPMKGHSHVYWYRQLPEEGLKFMVYLQKENIIDESGMPKERFSAEFPKEGPSILRIQQVVRGDSAAYFCASSAGTGGNTEAFFGQGTRLTVV.

The chain combines TRBV2 with TRBJ1-1; D is uncertain. Germline V lookup: CDR1 SNHLY, CDR2 FYNNEI. V was shortened by 7 bases and J by 0 bases, with 21 bases between the two germline ends. The CDR3 consists of 17 residues. CDR3 sequence: CASILTVGGLMNTEAFF. The DNA of the CDR3 is TGTGCCAGCATTCTCACCGTGGGAGGTTTAATGAACACTGAAGCTTTCTTT.

This clone was detected a few times. The V gene is TRBV2, the J gene TRBJ1-1, with 9 bases lining up with TRBD1. CDR1 is SNHLY, CDR2 FYNNEI, per germline. The junction had 8 bases not matched to a gene; V was cut back by 10 bases and J by 5 bases. This CDR3 is 13 amino acids long. CDR3 coding DNA: TGTGCCATCGACGGACAGGGGTGGACTGAAGCTTTCTTT. Protein sequence: CAIDGQGWTEAFF.

This clone was counted between two and nine times. V is TRBV29-1 and J is TRBJ1-2, with D hard to call. The CDR3 extends over 11 amino acids. The V gene lost 1 base and the J gene lost 8 bases, with 8 bases spanning the gap. The germline V gene has CDR1 SQVTM and CDR2 ANQGSEA. CDR3 loop: CSVEAGKGYTF. For the CDR3, the DNA is TGCAGCGTTGAAGCGGGGAAAGGCTACACCTTC.

This sequence joins TRBV2 and TRBJ2-3, with D possibly being TRBD1 (6 bases). Trimming took off 7 bases at V and 1 base at J, with 6 bases between the two ends. CDR1 and CDR2 from the germline V gene are SNHLY and FYNNEI. There are 12 residues in the CDR3. The CDR3 coding sequence is TGTGCCAGCAACAGGGGCACAGATACGCAGTATTTT. This encodes CASNRGTDTQYF.

This sequence joins TRBV21-1 and TRBJ1-2; the table calls TRBD1, which could not be checked here. TRBV21-1 is designated a pseudogene. This CDR3 is 16 amino acids long. CDR3 sequence: CASSKAPGQVWYGYTF. The CDR3 region has the DNA TGTGCCAGCAGCAAAGCTCCGGGACAGGTGTGGTATGGCTACACCTTC.

The V and J genes are TRBV5-4 and TRBJ1-6; 10 positions agree with TRBD1. The CDR3 loop spans 15 amino acids. Germline assignment: CDR1 SGHNT and CDR2 YYREEE (reference sequence). The V and J ends lost 4 bases and 6 bases, in that order; junction bases with no gene match: 4. The CDR3: CASSTDRGSNSPLHF. As DNA, the CDR3 is TGTGCCAGCAGCACGGACAGGGGGAGTAATTCACCCCTCCACTTT.

The V call is TRBV7-9, the J call TRBJ1-6; 7 bases fit TRBD1. This CDR3 comprises 14 residues. CDR1 and CDR2 (germline): SEHNR, FQNEAQ (reference sequence). CDR3 bases: TGTTCCATCAGGGGGGGCTCCTATAATTCACCCCTCCACTTT. Amino acid sequence: CSIRGGSYNSPLHF.